The 20 T cell receptor beta chains below all came from one sample that was sequenced in a study of T-cell reconstitution after alpha-beta-depleted transplantation in children. Library preparation (for TCRbeta) was performed with unique molecular identifiers. TCRdb redid the calling of the PCR reads with MiXCR, one entry per CDR3 protein. Seen here are about 440,000 distinct CDR3 sequences, roughly two fifths observed once, and the top ten hold under 35%. This sample comprised PBMCs, obtained before TCRalphabeta/CD19-depleted stem cell transplant. The origin of the receptors is a girl under 10 years old with aplastic anemia, due to receive a stem cell transplant.

This chain joins TRBV7-2 and TRBJ2-5; the D call may be TRBD1 or TRBD2 (5 bases each). Germline V gene lookup returns CDR1 SGHTA and CDR2 FQGNSA. Trimming removed 3 bases at V and 2 bases at J, with 13 bases between. The CDR3 runs to 15 residues. CDR3 amino acids: CASSFSGTHQETQYF. CDR3 DNA: TGTGCCAGCAGCTTTTCCGGGACGCATCAAGAGACCCAGTACTTC. Using reference TRBV7-2 and TRBJ2-5 for the parts outside the CDR3, the full variable domain is GAGVSQSPSNKVTEKGKDVELRCDPISGHTALYWYRQSLGQGLEFLIYFQGNSAPDKSGLPSDRFSAERTGGSVSTLTIQRTQQEDSAVYLCASSFSGTHQETQYFGPGTRLLVL.

The J gene is TRBJ2-5, the V gene TRBV3-1; D gene ambiguous. V lost 4 bases to trimming and J lost 6 bases, with 15 bases between them. The V gene's germline CDR1 is LGHDT and CDR2 YNNKEL (reference sequence). CDR3 length: 14 residues. CDR3 residues: CASSLSPQQQTQYF. The CDR3 nucleotides are TGTGCCAGCAGCCTTAGCCCACAACAACAGACCCAGTACTTC.

This chain uses TRBV20-1 with TRBJ2-7; D gene uncertain. Trimming left V 1 base short and J 2 bases short, with 6 bases between. Per the germline V gene, CDR1 is DFQATT and CDR2 is SNEGSKA (reference sequence). The CDR3 covers 12 residues. The CDR3 loop reads CSARGKAYEQYF. The CDR3, as DNA: TGCAGTGCTAGAGGGAAGGCCTACGAGCAGTACTTC.

The rearrangement joins TRBV20-1 to TRBJ1-1, with TRBD1 as a possible D gene (5 bases). The germline V gene encodes CDR1 DFQATT and CDR2 SNEGSKA (reference sequence). The ends were cut back, 6 bases at V and 2 bases at J, with 10 bases in the middle. The CDR3 length is 12 residues. This CDR3 is CSAADINTEAFF. CDR3 coding DNA: TGCAGTGCAGCGGACATCAACACTGAAGCTTTCTTT.

The chain carries TRBV11-1 and TRBJ2-4; D may be TRBD1 or TRBD2 (6 bases each). V was pared by 5 bases and J by 5 bases, with 28 bases between. The CDR3 spans 19 residues. Germline CDR1 SGHAT, CDR2 FQDESV (reference sequence). The CDR3 DNA sequence: TGTGCCAGCAGCCACCGGTGGGGGGATACGACAGGAGGGCAAAACATTCAGTACTTC. Its translation: CASSHRWGDTTGGQNIQYF.

This sequence joins TRBV29-1 and TRBJ2-5, with TRBD2 as a possible D gene (5 bases). The ends were cut back, 2 bases at V and 2 bases at J, with 21 bases in the middle. Germline CDR1 and CDR2: SQVTM and ANQGSEA. The CDR3 sequence is 17 residues long. This CDR3 is CSVESLREGRRQETQYF. As DNA, the CDR3 is TGCAGCGTTGAATCCCTACGAGAGGGTAGGAGGCAAGAGACCCAGTACTTC.

V and J are TRBV12-3 or TRBV12-4 and TRBJ1-3, with D perhaps TRBD1 (5 bases). The CDR3 covers 14 residues. Deletions cut 3 bases from V and 4 bases from J, with 10 bases between. The CDR3 is CASSFGGVGNTIYF. The CDR3 region has the DNA TGTGCCAGCAGTTTCGGGGGGGTCGGAAACACCATATATTTT.

This clonotype has a count of ten or more. This chain connects TRBV29-1 to TRBJ2-2; D might be TRBD1 (5 bases). This CDR3 spans 15 amino acids. Germline lookup yields CDR1 SQVTM and CDR2 ANQGSEA. Trimming left V 6 bases short and J 1 base short, with 15 bases between. CDR3 region: CSVEWGDRNTGELFF. CDR3 nucleotides: TGCAGCGTCGAATGGGGCGACAGGAACACCGGGGAGCTGTTTTTT.

The V call is TRBV20-1, the J call TRBJ1-2, with a weak D call TRBD1 (6 bases). Trimming cost V 6 bases and J 8 bases, with 19 bases left between them. The CDR3 covers 13 residues. CDR1 DFQATT and CDR2 SNEGSKA come from the germline V gene (reference sequence). The CDR3 DNA reads TGCAGTGCCCTGACAGACAGGCGAAGAGGCTACACCTTC. It translates to CSALTDRRRGYTF.

The chain couples TRBV20-1 to TRBJ2-3; 7 bases fit TRBD2. Germline V gene lookup returns CDR1 DFQATT and CDR2 SNEGSKA (reference sequence). Losses at the gene ends were 5 bases for V and 0 bases for J; bases not matched to a gene: 5. The CDR3 extends over 14 amino acids. This chain's CDR3 is CSAGKAGSTDTQYF. The CDR3 region has the DNA TGCAGTGCTGGAAAAGCGGGGAGCACAGATACGCAGTATTTT.

This clonotype was detected many times. The chain carries TRBV29-1 and TRBJ2-6; the D is unclear. The ends were cut back, 3 bases at V and 4 bases at J, with 4 bases in the middle. This CDR3 comprises 12 residues. CDR1 SQVTM and CDR2 ANQGSEA come from the germline V gene. The CDR3 protein is CSVEEGANVLTF. The CDR3 DNA reads as TGCAGCGTTGAGGAGGGGGCCAACGTCCTGACTTTC.

This clonotype was detected a few times. The chain uses TRBV20-1 and TRBJ2-7; maybe TRBD2 (7 bases). Looked up from germline, CDR1 is DFQATT and CDR2 is SNEGSKA (reference sequence). Trimming shortened V by 6 bases and J by 4 bases, and 22 bases separated the two germline ends. The CDR3 spans 15 residues. DNA of the CDR3: TGCAGTGCCGCTCAGGTTAGGGGGGGCCAATACGAGCAGTACTTC. Amino acid sequence: CSAAQVRGGQYEQYF.

Remarks on this clonotype: A clone one base away is much larger, so this may be a read error. The chain's CDR3 is CASSYSSYGDTF. CDR3 in DNA: TGTGCCAGCAGCTATTCGAGCTATGGCGACACCTTC. This chain connects TRBV5-4 to TRBJ1-2; no firm D call. This CDR3 is built from 12 residues. Per the germline V gene, CDR1 is SGHNT and CDR2 is YYREEE (reference sequence).

The CDR3 sequence is CASSLVGTRETQYF. CDR3 in DNA: TGTGCCAGCAGTTTAGTTGGGACTAGAGAGACCCAGTACTTC. This chain joins TRBV12-3 or TRBV12-4 and TRBJ2-5; 8 positions match TRBD2. Trimming at V came to 1 base and at J to 4 bases, leaving 2 bases not matched to a gene. The CDR3 is 14 residues long.

The chain carries TRBV4-1 and TRBJ2-3; a weak D match, TRBD1 (6 bases). V was pared by 0 bases and J by 6 bases, with 19 bases between. There are 17 residues in the CDR3. Germline V CDR1 and CDR2: MGHRA, YSYEKL. The CDR3 spells CASSQEGWGLNADTQYF. The CDR3 nucleotides are TGCGCCAGCAGCCAAGAAGGATGGGGGCTTAACGCGGATACGCAGTATTTT.

This clonotype was observed many times. The chain is built from TRBV19 and TRBJ1-5; D is undetermined. This CDR3 is 12 amino acids long. V lost 8 bases to trimming and J lost 6 bases, with 11 bases between them. Per the germline V gene, CDR1 is LNHDA and CDR2 is SQIVND (reference sequence). CDR3 bases: TGTGCCAGTTCTGGGATCGGTCAGCCCCAGCATTTT. The encoded protein is CASSGIGQPQHF.

This chain links TRBV12-3 or TRBV12-4 with TRBJ2-7, with D uncertain. Trimming pared 0 bases from V and 8 bases from J, leaving 5 bases between. The CDR3 has 11 residues. As DNA, the CDR3 is TGTGCCAGCAGTTTAGCTTACAAGCAGTACTTC. Translation: CASSLAYKQYF.

This clonotype was picked up a small number of times. The chain employs TRBV4-1 and TRBJ2-7; unclear D gene. The ends were cut back, 1 base at V and 2 bases at J, with 15 bases in the middle. In germline, CDR1 is MGHRA, CDR2 YSYEKL. This CDR3 is built from 16 residues. This CDR3 is CASSQAVSAPTYEQYF. DNA for the CDR3: TGCGCCAGCAGCCAAGCTGTATCTGCCCCCACCTACGAGCAGTACTTC.

The rearrangement joins TRBV28 to TRBJ2-6; 9 bases are a match to TRBD1. The junction had 11 bases not matched to a gene; V was cut back by 6 bases and J by 8 bases. The CDR3 is 16 amino acids. The germline V gene has CDR1 MDHEN and CDR2 SYDVKM. The CDR3 here is CASSYDRGKKSNVLTF. The CDR3 nucleotides are TGTGCCAGCAGCTATGACAGGGGGAAAAAGTCCAACGTCCTGACTTTC.

The chain employs TRBV7-9 and TRBJ1-1; D is perhaps TRBD1 (6 bases). The CDR3 is 13 residues long. The germline V gene has CDR1 SEHNR and CDR2 FQNEAQ (reference sequence). The V end was cut by 6 bases, the J end by 1 base, with 9 bases between. The CDR3 here is CASRGQPNTEAFF. CDR3 DNA: TGTGCCAGCAGAGGACAGCCGAACACTGAAGCTTTCTTT.